The 5 T cell receptor beta chains below were found in one sample sequenced in a study of T cell repertoires in cytomegalovirus infection. In TCRdb, the reads were re-called with MiXCR into one record per CDR3 protein. The sample contains 200,000 to 300,000 distinct CDR3 sequences, 5% to 8.5% of which appear only once. The sample comprised PBMCs. These receptors were taken from a human donor in good health (CMV status not recorded). Some clones in this sample may be carry-over from other donors' samples.

The sample holds many counts of this clonotype. The V and J genes are TRBV7-2 and TRBJ1-4; TRBD1 is a possible D gene (6 bases). The V gene lost 3 bases and the J gene lost 10 bases, with 15 bases spanning the gap. Germline lookup yields CDR1 SGHTA and CDR2 FQGNSA. This CDR3 contains 14 residues. In nucleotides, the CDR3 is TGTGCCAGCAGCTTTTCGGGGGCGAAGGGAAAACTGTTTTTT. Its protein product is CASSFSGAKGKLFF.

This sequence joins TRBV20-1 and TRBJ2-7; TRBD1 is a possible D gene (5 bases). The germline gives CDR1 DFQATT, CDR2 SNEGSKA (reference sequence). The length of the CDR3 is 13 residues. The germline V and J ends were trimmed by 3 bases and 3 bases, with 12 bases remaining between them. Here the CDR3 reads CSARSGAGYEQYF. The DNA for the CDR3 is TGCAGTGCTAGGAGTGGGGCCGGCTACGAGCAGTACTTC.

Ten or more counts support this clonotype. This rearrangement joins TRBV20-1 to TRBJ1-6, with D uncertain. In germline, CDR1 is DFQATT, CDR2 SNEGSKA (reference sequence). This CDR3 is 16 amino acids long. V gave up 1 base and J gave up 0 bases, with 10 bases separating them. The CDR3 spells CSARVAARSYNSPLHF. The CDR3, as DNA: TGCAGTGCTAGAGTGGCAGCTCGCTCCTATAATTCACCCCTCCACTTT.

This clonotype was found many times. The gene calls are TRBV28 and TRBJ1-2; D may be TRBD1 (6 bases). The germline V gene has CDR1 MDHEN and CDR2 SYDVKM. The CDR3 runs 11 residues. Trimming pared 6 bases from V and 5 bases from J, leaving 7 bases between. The CDR3 nucleotides read TGTGCCAGCAGAGGACAGTATGGCTACACCTTC. Translation: CASRGQYGYTF.

This clonotype was picked up many times. The J gene is TRBJ2-2, the V gene TRBV5-6, with unresolved D. This CDR3 has 12 residues. The V gene's germline CDR1 is SGHDT and CDR2 YYEEEE. Trimming left V 0 bases short and J 7 bases short, with 4 bases between. CDR3 coding DNA: TGTGCCAGCAGCTTGGTGTTCGGGGAGCTGTTTTTT. Protein product: CASSLVFGELFF. The full variable domain, with the rest looked up from reference TRBV5-6 and TRBJ2-2, is DAGVTQSPTHLIKTRGQQVTLRCSPKSGHDTVSWYQQALGQGPQFIFQYYEEEERQRGNFPDRFSGHQFPNYSSELNVNALLLGDSALYLCASSLVFGELFFGEGSRLTVL.